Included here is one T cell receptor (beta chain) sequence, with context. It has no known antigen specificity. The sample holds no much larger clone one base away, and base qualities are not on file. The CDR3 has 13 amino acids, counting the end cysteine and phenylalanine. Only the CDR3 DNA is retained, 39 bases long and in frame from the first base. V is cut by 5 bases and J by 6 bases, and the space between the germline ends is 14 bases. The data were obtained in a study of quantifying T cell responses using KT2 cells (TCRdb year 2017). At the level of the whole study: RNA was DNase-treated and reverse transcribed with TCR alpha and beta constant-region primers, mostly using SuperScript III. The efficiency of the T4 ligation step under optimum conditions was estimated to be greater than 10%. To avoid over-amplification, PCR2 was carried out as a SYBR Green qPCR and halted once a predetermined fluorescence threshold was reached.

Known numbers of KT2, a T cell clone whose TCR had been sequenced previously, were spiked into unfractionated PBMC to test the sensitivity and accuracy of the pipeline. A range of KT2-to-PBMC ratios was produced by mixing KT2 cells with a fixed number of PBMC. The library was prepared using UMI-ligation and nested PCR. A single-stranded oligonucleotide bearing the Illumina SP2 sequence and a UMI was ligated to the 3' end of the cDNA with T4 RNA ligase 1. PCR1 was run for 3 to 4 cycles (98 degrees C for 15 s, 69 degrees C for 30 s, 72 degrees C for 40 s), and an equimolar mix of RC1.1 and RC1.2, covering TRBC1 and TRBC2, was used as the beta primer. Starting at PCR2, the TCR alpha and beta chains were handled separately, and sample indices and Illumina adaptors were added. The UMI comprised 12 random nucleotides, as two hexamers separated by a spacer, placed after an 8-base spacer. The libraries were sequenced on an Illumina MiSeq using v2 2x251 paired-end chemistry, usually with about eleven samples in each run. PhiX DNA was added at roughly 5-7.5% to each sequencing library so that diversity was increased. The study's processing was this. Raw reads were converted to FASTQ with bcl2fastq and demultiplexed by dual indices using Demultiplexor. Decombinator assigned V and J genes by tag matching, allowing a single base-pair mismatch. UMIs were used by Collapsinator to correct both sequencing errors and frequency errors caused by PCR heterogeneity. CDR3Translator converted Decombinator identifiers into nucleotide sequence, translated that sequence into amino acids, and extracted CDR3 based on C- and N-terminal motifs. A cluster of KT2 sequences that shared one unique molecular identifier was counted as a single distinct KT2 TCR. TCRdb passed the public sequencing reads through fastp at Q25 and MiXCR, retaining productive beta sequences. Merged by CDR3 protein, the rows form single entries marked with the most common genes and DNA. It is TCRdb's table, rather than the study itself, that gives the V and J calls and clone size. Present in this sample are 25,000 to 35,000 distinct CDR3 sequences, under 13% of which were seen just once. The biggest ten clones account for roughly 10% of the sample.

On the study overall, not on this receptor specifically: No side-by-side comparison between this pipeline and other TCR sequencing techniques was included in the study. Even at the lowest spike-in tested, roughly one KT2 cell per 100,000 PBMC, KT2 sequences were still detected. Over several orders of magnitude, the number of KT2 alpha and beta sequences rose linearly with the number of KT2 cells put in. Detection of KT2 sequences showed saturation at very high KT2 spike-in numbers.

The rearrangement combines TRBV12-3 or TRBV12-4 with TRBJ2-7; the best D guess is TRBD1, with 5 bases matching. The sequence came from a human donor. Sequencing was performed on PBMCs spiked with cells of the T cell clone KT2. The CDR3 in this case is CASSLGHDSEQYF. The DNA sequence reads TGTGCCAGCAGTCTTGGACATGATAGCGAGCAGTACTTC.